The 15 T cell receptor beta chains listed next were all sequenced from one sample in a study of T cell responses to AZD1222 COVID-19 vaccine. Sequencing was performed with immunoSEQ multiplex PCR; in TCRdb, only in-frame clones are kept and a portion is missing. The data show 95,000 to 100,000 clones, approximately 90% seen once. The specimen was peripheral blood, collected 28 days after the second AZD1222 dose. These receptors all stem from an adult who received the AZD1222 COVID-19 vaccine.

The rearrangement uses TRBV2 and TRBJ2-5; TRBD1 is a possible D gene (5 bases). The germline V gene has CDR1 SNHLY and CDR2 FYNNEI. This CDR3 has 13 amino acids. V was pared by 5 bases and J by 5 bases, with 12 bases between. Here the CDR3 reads CASSHRGWETQYF. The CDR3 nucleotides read TGTGCCAGCAGTCATAGGGGTTGGGAGACCCAGTACTTC.

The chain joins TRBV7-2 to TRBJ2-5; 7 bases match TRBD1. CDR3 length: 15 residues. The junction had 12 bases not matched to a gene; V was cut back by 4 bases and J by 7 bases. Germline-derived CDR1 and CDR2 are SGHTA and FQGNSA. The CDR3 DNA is TGTGCCAGCAGCTCATTGAACAGGGGTCCCGGGACCCAGTACTTC. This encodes CASSSLNRGPGTQYF.

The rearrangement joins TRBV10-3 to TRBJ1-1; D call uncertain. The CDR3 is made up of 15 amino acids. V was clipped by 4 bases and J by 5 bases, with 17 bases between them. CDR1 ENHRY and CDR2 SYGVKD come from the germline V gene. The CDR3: CAISGGRELRTEAFF. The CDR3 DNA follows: TGTGCCATCAGTGGTGGCCGGGAGTTGAGGACTGAAGCTTTCTTT.

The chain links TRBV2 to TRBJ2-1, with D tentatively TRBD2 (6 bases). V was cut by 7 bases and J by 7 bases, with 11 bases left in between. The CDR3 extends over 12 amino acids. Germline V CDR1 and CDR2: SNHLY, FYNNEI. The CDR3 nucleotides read TGTGCCAGCAAAAGGGCGGGGAATGAGCAGTTCTTC. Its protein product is CASKRAGNEQFF.

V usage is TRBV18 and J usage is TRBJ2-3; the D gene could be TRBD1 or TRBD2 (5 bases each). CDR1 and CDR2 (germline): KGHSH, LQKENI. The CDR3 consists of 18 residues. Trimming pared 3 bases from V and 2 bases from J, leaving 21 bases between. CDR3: CASSPTFGTGLLTDTQYF. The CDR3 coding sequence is TGTGCCAGCTCACCGACATTCGGGACCGGTTTGCTCACAGATACGCAGTATTTT. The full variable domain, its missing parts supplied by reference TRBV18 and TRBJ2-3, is NAGVMQNPRHLVRRRGQEARLRCSPMKGHSHVYWYRQLPEEGLKFMVYLQKENIIDESGMPKERFSAEFPKEGPSILRIQQVVRGDSAAYFCASSPTFGTGLLTDTQYFGPGTRLTVL.

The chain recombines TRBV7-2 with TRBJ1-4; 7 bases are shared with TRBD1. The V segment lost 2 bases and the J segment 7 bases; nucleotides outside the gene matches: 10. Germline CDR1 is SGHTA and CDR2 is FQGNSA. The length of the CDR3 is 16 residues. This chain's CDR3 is CASSLRTQGPLEKLFF. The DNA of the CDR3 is TGTGCCAGCAGCTTACGAACACAGGGGCCTCTTGAAAAACTGTTTTTT.

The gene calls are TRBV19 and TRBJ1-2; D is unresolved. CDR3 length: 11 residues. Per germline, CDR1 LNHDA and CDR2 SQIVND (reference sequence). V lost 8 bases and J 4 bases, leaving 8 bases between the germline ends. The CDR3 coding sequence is TGTGCCAGTTCGAACACCTATGGCTACACCTTC. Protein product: CASSNTYGYTF.

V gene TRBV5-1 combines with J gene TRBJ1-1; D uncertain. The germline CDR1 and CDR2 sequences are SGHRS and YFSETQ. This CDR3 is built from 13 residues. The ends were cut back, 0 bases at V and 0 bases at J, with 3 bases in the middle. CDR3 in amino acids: CASSLGVNTEAFF. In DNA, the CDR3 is TGCGCCAGCAGCTTGGGGGTGAACACTGAAGCTTTCTTT.

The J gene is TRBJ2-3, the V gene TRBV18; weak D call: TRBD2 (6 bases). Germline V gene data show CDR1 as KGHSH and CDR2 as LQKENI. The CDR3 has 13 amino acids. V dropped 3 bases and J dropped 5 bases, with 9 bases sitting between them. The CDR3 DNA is TGTGCCAGCTCACCGCAAGCGGGAGATACGCAGTATTTT. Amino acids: CASSPQAGDTQYF.

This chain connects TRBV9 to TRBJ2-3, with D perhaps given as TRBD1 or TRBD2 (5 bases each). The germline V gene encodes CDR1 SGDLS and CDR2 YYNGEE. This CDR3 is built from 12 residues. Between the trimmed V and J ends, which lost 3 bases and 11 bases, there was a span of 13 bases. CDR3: CASSGTYGGQYF. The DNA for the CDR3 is TGTGCCAGCAGCGGCACCTATGGGGGGCAGTATTTT.

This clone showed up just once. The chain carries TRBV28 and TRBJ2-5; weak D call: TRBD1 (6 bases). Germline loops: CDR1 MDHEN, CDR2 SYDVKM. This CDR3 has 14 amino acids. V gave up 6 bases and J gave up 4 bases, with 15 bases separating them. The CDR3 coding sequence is TGTGCCAGCAGCCGCTTACAGGGCGGAGAGACCCAGTACTTC. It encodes CASSRLQGGETQYF.

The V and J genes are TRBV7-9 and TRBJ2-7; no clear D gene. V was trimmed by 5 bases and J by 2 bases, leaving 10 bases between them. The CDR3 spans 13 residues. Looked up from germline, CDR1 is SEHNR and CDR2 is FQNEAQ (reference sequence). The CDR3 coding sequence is TGTGCCAGCAGCCCGACCGTTACCTACGAGCAGTACTTC. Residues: CASSPTVTYEQYF.

The CDR3, as DNA: TGTGCCAGTAGTTACTCCGCCTCAAACACAGATACGCAGTATTTT. This codes for CASSYSASNTDTQYF. The J gene is TRBJ2-3, the V gene TRBV19; no clear D. The CDR3 runs 15 residues. Germline CDR1 is LNHDA and CDR2 is SQIVND (reference sequence). Trimming took off 5 bases at V and 2 bases at J, with 14 bases between the two ends.

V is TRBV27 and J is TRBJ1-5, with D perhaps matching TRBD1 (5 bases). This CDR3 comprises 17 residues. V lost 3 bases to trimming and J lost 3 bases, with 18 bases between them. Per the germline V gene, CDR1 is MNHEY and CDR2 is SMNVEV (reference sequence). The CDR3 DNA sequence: TGTGCCAGCAGTTTTTTCATCAGGGATTCTTCCAATCAGCCCCAGCATTTT. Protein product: CASSFFIRDSSNQPQHF.

The CDR3: CAWSTRGSTEAFF. In DNA, the CDR3 is TGTGCCTGGAGTACTAGAGGGTCCACTGAAGCTTTCTTT. This chain joins TRBV30 and TRBJ1-1; D is uncertain. The germline V gene encodes CDR1 GTSNPN and CDR2 SVGIG (reference sequence). The CDR3 runs to 13 residues. Deletions cut 2 bases from V and 4 bases from J, with 11 bases between.